A single sample gave rise to the 25 T cell receptor beta chains below, sequenced in a study of T cells of healthy individuals. MiXCR, run by TCRdb on the 5' RACE reads, gives a single entry per CDR3 protein. In the table there are approximately 100,000 distinct CDR3 sequences, approximately 15% of which are singletons. The receptors here all came from a human donor in good health.

This chain connects TRBV4-3 to TRBJ2-2; D tentatively fits TRBD1 or TRBD2 (6 bases each). The germline V and J ends were trimmed by 1 base and 5 bases, with 20 bases remaining between them. The CDR3 has 18 amino acids. Germline CDR1 is LGHNA and CDR2 is YSLEER. CDR3: CASSQGSPRGVMTGELFF. The CDR3 coding sequence is TGCGCCAGCAGCCAAGGTAGCCCGAGGGGGGTGATGACCGGGGAGCTGTTTTTT.

This clonotype was picked up a small number of times. The V gene is TRBV7-2, the J gene TRBJ1-1, with TRBD1 matching over 7 bases. This CDR3 is built from 17 residues. Germline assignment: CDR1 SGHTA and CDR2 FQGNSA. Germline trimming cut 0 bases from V and 5 bases from J; bases unmatched to any gene: 12. CDR3 bases: TGTGCCAGCAGCTTAGCGCCAGGGGGGGGCGTTCAGACTGAAGCTTTCTTT. As protein: CASSLAPGGGVQTEAFF.

V gene TRBV4-3 combines with J gene TRBJ2-1, with D possibly matching TRBD2 (6 bases). V was trimmed by 4 bases and J by 10 bases, leaving 11 bases between them. Germline V lookup: CDR1 LGHNA, CDR2 YSLEER. CDR3 length: 12 residues. The CDR3 reads CASSLDYREQFF. The CDR3 DNA sequence: TGCGCCAGCAGCCTGGACTATAGGGAGCAGTTCTTC.

This clonotype has a handful of counts. The chain couples TRBV21-1 to TRBJ1-5. TRBV21-1 is deemed a pseudogene. This CDR3 region has 15 residues. CDR3 DNA sequence: TGTGCCAGCAGCAAAGGCAGCTATAGCAATCAGCCCCAGCATTTT. Its translation: CASSKGSYSNQPQHF.

The chain has TRBV2 and TRBJ2-1; 9 bases align to TRBD1. This CDR3 has 13 amino acids. The ends lost 4 bases at V and 7 bases at J; junction bases unmatched: 2. Germline CDR1 and CDR2: SNHLY and FYNNEI. CDR3 sequence (DNA): TGTGCCAGCAGTGCGGACAGGGGAAATGAGCAGTTCTTC. Translation: CASSADRGNEQFF.

The chain couples TRBV28 to TRBJ2-3; 13 nucleotides agree with TRBD2. There are 19 residues in the CDR3. The germline V gene has CDR1 MDHEN and CDR2 SYDVKM. The ends lost 4 bases at V and 1 base at J; junction bases unmatched: 11. The CDR3 sequence is CASSWGLAGLTGGTDTQYF. The CDR3 coding sequence is TGTGCCAGCAGTTGGGGACTAGCGGGACTTACTGGTGGCACAGATACGCAGTATTTT. The full variable domain, with the rest looked up from reference TRBV28 and TRBJ2-3, is DVKVTQSSRYLVKRTGEKVFLECVQDMDHENMFWYRQDPGLGLRLIYFSYDVKMKEKGDIPEGYSVSREKKERFSLILESASTNQTSMYLCASSWGLAGLTGGTDTQYFGPGTRLTVL.

This clonotype has a count of ten or more. This chain links TRBV29-1 with TRBJ2-3; D ambiguous. The CDR3 contains 12 residues. Germline-derived CDR1 and CDR2 are SQVTM and ANQGSEA. The V end was cut by 7 bases, the J end by 0 bases, with 8 bases between. The DNA of the CDR3 is TGCAGCGCTGGCCATAGCACAGATACGCAGTATTTT. Translated: CSAGHSTDTQYF.

The chain combines TRBV20-1 with TRBJ2-7; D may be TRBD1 or TRBD2 (5 bases each). This CDR3 contains 15 residues. In germline, CDR1 is DFQATT, CDR2 SNEGSKA (reference sequence). The ends were cut back, 6 bases at V and 3 bases at J, with 21 bases in the middle. The CDR3 sequence is CSASLLRDGFYEQYF. CDR3 DNA: TGCAGTGCCTCCCTTTTACGGGACGGATTCTACGAGCAGTACTTC.

This clonotype was detected only a few times. V gene TRBV5-1 combines with J gene TRBJ2-3; tentative D call: TRBD2 (6 bases). The V end lost 4 bases, the J end lost 1 base, and 13 bases lay between the germline ends. The length of the CDR3 is 15 residues. In germline, CDR1 is SGHRS, CDR2 YFSETQ. CDR3: CASSEEGHRTDTQYF. The DNA of the CDR3 is TGCGCCAGCAGCGAGGAGGGGCACCGCACAGATACGCAGTATTTT.

This clonotype was recorded once. The chain employs TRBV6-5 and TRBJ1-4; TRBD1 is a possible D gene (5 bases). The ends were cut back, 8 bases at V and 8 bases at J, with 21 bases in the middle. This CDR3 is 15 amino acids long. The germline V gene has CDR1 MNHEY and CDR2 SVGAGI. The CDR3 DNA follows: TGTGCCAGCTCCGTGGAATGGGGGAAGGGGGAAAAACTGTTTTTT. Translating gives CASSVEWGKGEKLFF.

This clonotype has only a few counts. The CDR3 bases are TGTGCCAGCAGTGACCTCCGGGACAGGGGTCGGCACCTCAATCAGCCCCAGCATTTT. It yields the protein CASSDLRDRGRHLNQPQHF. The chain has TRBV2 and TRBJ1-5; 10 nucleotides align to TRBD1. V trimming: 3 bases; J trimming: 3 bases; junction bases outside the gene matches: 14. In germline, CDR1 is SNHLY, CDR2 FYNNEI. This CDR3 is built from 19 residues.

The J gene is TRBJ1-2, the V gene TRBV12-3 or TRBV12-4; TRBD1 agrees at 11 bases. The CDR3 contains 15 residues. The V gene end was trimmed by 6 bases and the J gene end by 2 bases; junction bases not matched to a gene: 5. For the CDR3, the DNA is TGTGCCAGCAGGCCGGGGACAGGGGGGAACTATGGCTACACCTTC. Protein: CASRPGTGGNYGYTF.

This clonotype has ten or more counts. This chain connects TRBV9 to TRBJ1-3; D is unresolved. The germline CDR1 and CDR2 sequences are SGDLS and YYNGEE. Between the trimmed V and J ends, which lost 0 bases and 0 bases, there was a span of 7 bases. The CDR3 contains 15 residues. The CDR3 bases are TGTGCCAGCAGCGTAGAGGGCAGCTCTGGAAACACCATATATTTT. Its protein is CASSVEGSSGNTIYF.

This clonotype has a handful of counts. This chain links TRBV6-2 or TRBV6-3 with TRBJ1-5; D possibly corresponds to TRBD1 (6 bases). The CDR3 contains 16 residues. Trimming stripped 0 bases from V and 2 bases from J, with 11 bases between. Per the germline V gene, CDR1 is MNHEY and CDR2 is SVGEGT. CDR3 protein: CASSYSRAGGNQPQHF. The CDR3, as DNA: TGTGCCAGCAGTTACTCGCGGGCAGGGGGCAATCAGCCCCAGCATTTT.

This clonotype was picked up many times. J is TRBJ1-1 and V is TRBV18, with TRBD1 as a possible D gene (5 bases). Trimming pared 3 bases from V and 1 base from J, leaving 15 bases between. In germline, CDR1 is KGHSH, CDR2 LQKENI. This CDR3 spans 16 amino acids. The CDR3 is CASSPLGGGRNTEAFF. DNA for the CDR3: TGTGCCAGCTCACCCCTTGGTGGGGGACGGAACACTGAAGCTTTCTTT. Full variable domain (missing parts from reference TRBV18 and TRBJ1-1): NAGVMQNPRHLVRRRGQEARLRCSPMKGHSHVYWYRQLPEEGLKFMVYLQKENIIDESGMPKERFSAEFPKEGPSILRIQQVVRGDSAAYFCASSPLGGGRNTEAFFGQGTRLTVV.

The chain recombines TRBV6-1 with TRBJ2-2, with 7 bases that match TRBD1. The CDR3 has 13 amino acids. V was pared by 10 bases and J by 9 bases, with 11 bases of the junction left unmatched. Germline V gene sequence: CDR1 MNHNS, CDR2 SASEGT. CDR3 amino acids: CATGQSGERELFF. Written as DNA, the CDR3 is TGTGCCACGGGACAGTCCGGTGAAAGGGAGCTGTTTTTT.

V is TRBV5-1 and J is TRBJ2-5; D is possibly TRBD1 (5 bases). The CDR3 spans 14 residues. Germline CDR1 is SGHRS and CDR2 is YFSETQ. The V end was cut by 7 bases, the J end by 3 bases, with 16 bases between. The CDR3: CASQGAQVEETQYF. Written as DNA, the CDR3 is TGCGCCAGCCAAGGGGCTCAGGTCGAAGAGACCCAGTACTTC.

This clonotype came up many times. The CDR3 reads CASSQAAGGNQPQHF. The CDR3 DNA reads as TGCGCCAGCAGCCAAGCCGCCGGGGGAAATCAGCCCCAGCATTTT. The chain has TRBV4-3 and TRBJ1-5; TRBD1 might be the D (5 bases). V was pared by 1 base and J by 4 bases, with 11 bases between. The CDR3 is 15 amino acids. Germline V gene sequence: CDR1 LGHNA, CDR2 YSLEER.

The rearrangement joins TRBV5-1 to TRBJ2-1; 16 bases fit TRBD2. This CDR3 has 17 amino acids. V lost 4 bases and J lost 4; bases outside the gene matches: 5. Looked up from germline, CDR1 is SGHRS and CDR2 is YFSETQ. Written as DNA, the CDR3 is TGCGCCAGCAGCGGGGGACTAGCGGGAGGGTTGTACAATGAGCAGTTCTTC. Translating it yields CASSGGLAGGLYNEQFF.

Only one count was recorded for this clonotype. The DNA for the CDR3 is TGTGCCAGCAGCGTGTTGGATGAGCAGTTCTTC. Amino acids: CASSVLDEQFF. The V and J genes are TRBV7-2 and TRBJ2-1; D gene ambiguous. Per germline, CDR1 SGHTA and CDR2 FQGNSA. The CDR3 runs 11 residues. Trimming pared 5 bases from V and 8 bases from J, leaving 7 bases between.

V and J are TRBV28 and TRBJ1-3; TRBD1 matches 12 bases. The CDR3 sequence is 17 residues long. Germline trimming cut 3 bases from V and 4 bases from J; bases unmatched to any gene: 7. Germline V CDR1 and CDR2: MDHEN, SYDVKM. CDR3: CASSFMGQGAIGNTIYF. CDR3 sequence (DNA): TGTGCCAGCAGTTTTATGGGACAGGGGGCGATAGGAAACACCATATATTTT.

The chain combines TRBV6-5 with TRBJ1-1; D may be TRBD1 (5 bases). The CDR3 spans 13 residues. Per germline, CDR1 MNHEY and CDR2 SVGAGI. V shed 6 bases and J shed 6 bases, with 14 bases lying between them. Here the CDR3 reads CASSHGRGAEAFF. The CDR3 region has the DNA TGTGCCAGCAGCCACGGGCGGGGGGCTGAAGCTTTCTTT.

This clonotype was observed at least ten times. The chain joins TRBV10-3 to TRBJ1-3, with TRBD1 matching over 10 bases. V was pared by 4 bases and J by 0 bases, with 6 bases of the junction left unmatched. CDR1 is ENHRY and CDR2 is SYGVKD in the germline V gene. The CDR3 is made up of 17 amino acids. CDR3 DNA sequence: TGTGCCATCAGTGGTCAGACAGGGGGCAGCTCTGGAAACACCATATATTTT. It codes for CAISGQTGGSSGNTIYF.

The chain is built from TRBV7-9 and TRBJ2-6; D is undetermined. CDR3 size: 17 residues. Germline V CDR1 and CDR2: SEHNR, FQNEAQ (reference sequence). V shed 5 bases and J shed 0 bases, with 14 bases lying between them. CDR3 in amino acids: CASSPIPASSGANVLTF. As DNA, the CDR3 is TGTGCCAGCAGCCCCATCCCCGCTTCCTCTGGGGCCAACGTCCTGACTTTC. The entire variable domain, with the rest obtained from reference TRBV7-9 and TRBJ2-6, is as follows: DTGVSQNPRHKITKRGQNVTFRCDPISEHNRLYWYRQTLGQGPEFLTYFQNEAQLEKSRLLSDRFSAERPKGSFSTLEIQRTEQGDSAMYLCASSPIPASSGANVLTFGAGSRLTVL.

CDR3 DNA sequence: TGCAGCGTTGAAGCCTACAGTCCATACAATGAGCAGTTCTTC. Residues: CSVEAYSPYNEQFF. This chain links TRBV29-1 with TRBJ2-1; D remains unclear. This CDR3 region has 14 residues. Germline V lookup: CDR1 SQVTM, CDR2 ANQGSEA. Trimming took off 1 base at V and 4 bases at J, with 11 bases between the two ends.